This T cell receptor (beta chain) was observed in a study of shared clonotypes between healthy human individuals. General observations from the study: Apart from blood, nothing was sampled; tissue repertoires likely differ. Rarefaction demonstrated incomplete sorted-subset sequencing despite large depth.

Sorted subsets were amplified in replicate PCRs using about 210 ng DNA, tens of thousands of T cell genomes. Measured with immunoSEQ multiplex PCR; TCRdb has only the in-frame clones, and not every one. The sample holds 1.5 million to 2.5 million clones, approximately 95% seen once. CD8 cells regarded as naive lacked CD45RO, were positively chosen for CCR7, and omitted terminally differentiated effector memory CD45RA+ cells. A note on this clone: The antigen is not known. The same CDR3 also results from other DNA sequences found in this sample.

The CDR3 sequence is 14 residues long. Trimming left V 1 base short and J 0 bases short, with 7 bases between. Germline lookup yields CDR1 MNHNS and CDR2 SASEGT. The rearrangement joins TRBV6-1 to TRBJ2-7, with D unclear. Sequenced material: naive CD8+ T cells sorted from blood. This receptor was obtained from a man aged 18 to 29 in good health. The CDR3 loop reads CASSEVGTSYEQYF. The CDR3, as DNA: TGTGCCAGCAGTGAAGTGGGTACCTCCTACGAGCAGTACTTC.